The present entry profiles one T cell receptor (beta chain) with its context. Germline lookup yields CDR1 LGHDT and CDR2 YNNKEL (reference sequence). The length of the CDR3 is 15 residues. V was trimmed by 4 bases and J by 8 bases, leaving 20 bases between them. Original data processing: Nucleated cell number was recorded as an estimate derived from reference gene primer amplification. Libraries were prepared by immunoSEQ multiplex PCR; TCRdb keeps only in-frame clonotypes and omits some of them. V and J calls and clone size are copied from that table; D and trimming were computed from the DNA. The sample carries 130,000 to 150,000 clones, more than 75% recorded once. The source of the sample is a study of blood T cell repertoires in COVID-19. On the study more broadly: COVID-19 samples collected from the United States, Italy and Spain covered acute and convalescent phases. T cells, B-cell-depleted T cells, or PBMCs supplied cDNA or gDNA.

Specimen: peripheral blood. The clonotype comes from a man in his sixties with acute or convalescent COVID-19. V usage is TRBV3-1 (or the pseudogene TRBV3-2) and J usage is TRBJ1-2; D perhaps matches TRBD1 (5 bases). This CDR3 reads CASSPDPRTQWGYTF. The DNA of the CDR3 is TGTGCCAGCAGCCCCGACCCCCGGACACAGTGGGGCTACACCTTC.